These T cell receptor beta chains were read from a single sample in a study of T-cell memory formation after mild COVID-19. TCRdb re-called the 5' RACE reads through MiXCR, storing one row per CDR3 protein. This sample carries under 450,000 distinct CDR3 sequences, roughly 20% of them seen once, and the ten largest clones take around 20%. The sample was PBMCs or a T cell subset sorted from them (not recorded which). The receptor set was obtained from a man in his late teens or twenties who had mild COVID-19 (a few samples of this study predate the infection). Cell type and time point are not known. CDR3s include the opening cysteine and the closing phenylalanine or tryptophan. The D gene is left open where the match is weak. A row's size may be missing; if present it is once, few, many or a size class.

TRBV9,TRBJ2-3,NA,TRBD2,TGTGCCAGCAGCTCACTAGCGGGGGCCACAGATACGCAGTATTTT,CASSSLAGATDTQYF
TRBV9,TRBJ1-1,many,NA,TGTGCCAGCAGCCGGAGGAACACTGAAGCTTTCTTT,CASSRRNTEAFF
TRBV12-3/TRBV12-4,TRBJ2-2,NA,NA,TGTGCCAGCAGTTTCCAGGGGCGGTTGGGGGAGCTGTTTTTT,CASSFQGRLGELFF
TRBV5-4,TRBJ1-1,NA,NA,TGTGCCAGCAGCTTGGATGGGGGGATTGAAGCTTTCTTT,CASSLDGGIEAFF
TRBV7-3,TRBJ2-1,few,NA,TGTGCCAGCAGCTCATACGGTTACAATGAGCAGTTCTTC,CASSSYGYNEQFF
TRBV11-3,TRBJ2-1,NA,TRBD2,TGTGCCAGCAGCCGGGGGGGCCGGGTGGCTGAGCAGTTCTTC,CASSRGGRVAEQFF
TRBV6-6,TRBJ2-7,NA,TRBD1,TGTGCCAGCAGATCCTCCGGGACAGGGAACGAGCAGTACTTC,CASRSSGTGNEQYF
TRBV5-1,TRBJ1-1,NA,NA,TGCGCCAGCAGCTCAACAGGGCGAGAAACTGAAGCTTTCTTT,CASSSTGRETEAFF
TRBV12-3/TRBV12-4,TRBJ2-2,few,NA,TGTGCCAGCAGCTACGAGAACACCGGGGAGCTGTTTTTT,CASSYENTGELFF
TRBV6-5,TRBJ1-5,few,NA,TGTGCCAGCAGTCCCATCCCCCGGCAGCCCCAGCATTTT,CASSPIPRQPQHF
TRBV19,TRBJ2-5,NA,NA,TGTGCCAGTAGCCAAAACAGCGGGGAGACCCAGTACTTC,CASSQNSGETQYF
TRBV4-1,TRBJ2-7,few,NA,TGCGCCAGCAGCCAAGTAAGGGGGGACGAGCAGTACTTC,CASSQVRGDEQYF
TRBV5-1,TRBJ1-1,few,NA,TGCGCCAGCAGCTGGGGCAGTAAGGGGGTCAGCACTGAAGCTTTCTTT,CASSWGSKGVSTEAFF
TRBV7-8,TRBJ2-4,NA,TRBD2,TGTGCCAGCACCCCCCCCGGGGAGGGTAGAAACATTCAGTACTTC,CASTPPGEGRNIQYF
TRBV29-1,TRBJ1-1,NA,TRBD1,TGCAGCGCCTATGACAGGGTCATCTTCACTGAAGCTTTCTTT,CSAYDRVIFTEAFF
TRBV7-8,TRBJ1-1,NA,NA,TGTGCCAGCAGCGCCCGGGGGGGCGACACTGAAGCTTTCTTT,CASSARGGDTEAFF
TRBV9,TRBJ1-3,NA,NA,TGTGCCAGCAGCGTAGGGGACTCTGGAAACACCATATATTTT,CASSVGDSGNTIYF
TRBV6-1,TRBJ1-1,few,NA,TGTGCCAGCAGTGAATACGGAAACACTGAAGCTTTCTTT,CASSEYGNTEAFF
TRBV6-5,TRBJ1-5,few,NA,TGTGCCAGCAGTTACAGGGGCCCCAATCAGCCCCAGCATTTT,CASSYRGPNQPQHF
TRBV19,TRBJ2-7,NA,TRBD1,TGTGCCAGTAGTTTCGGGACAGGGGTCTACGAGCAGTACTTC,CASSFGTGVYEQYF
TRBV7-2,TRBJ2-3,NA,TRBD2,TGTGCCAGCAGCCCACCGACTAGCGGCACAGATACGCAGTATTTT,CASSPPTSGTDTQYF
TRBV6-5,TRBJ1-4,many,NA,TGTGCCACGGGCTTGGGGGCGTATGACAATGAAAAACTGTTTTTT,CATGLGAYDNEKLFF
TRBV5-1,TRBJ2-1,NA,NA,TGCGCCAGCAGCTTGGGACTAGTAGACAATGAGCAGTTCTTC,CASSLGLVDNEQFF
TRBV25-1,TRBJ2-1,NA,NA,TGTGCCAGCAGTTCAGGGTACAATGACCAGTTCTTC,CASSSGYNDQFF
TRBV27,TRBJ1-1,few,TRBD1,TGTGCCAGCAGTTTCTGGCAGGGGGCTGAAGCTTTCTTT,CASSFWQGAEAFF
TRBV4-3,TRBJ2-7,few,TRBD2,TGCGCCAGCAGCCAAATCGCGGGGGGCCGTGCTTACGAGCAGTACTTC,CASSQIAGGRAYEQYF
TRBV5-5,TRBJ1-2,few,NA,TGTGCCAGCAGCTCGCCCCAAGGACGGAACTATGGCTACACCTTC,CASSSPQGRNYGYTF
TRBV7-3,TRBJ2-5,NA,NA,TGTGCCAGCAGCCCAGGGGAGGCAGAGACCCAGTACTTC,CASSPGEAETQYF
TRBV19,TRBJ1-5,NA,NA,TGTGCCACTGGTACAGGACAGTATCAGCCCCAGCATTTT,CATGTGQYQPQHF
TRBV3-1,TRBJ1-1,few,NA,TGTGCCAGCAGCCAAGGAGGGGGAGCTTTCTTT,CASSQGGGAFF
TRBV4-3,TRBJ1-1,NA,TRBD1,TGCGCCAGCAGCCGAGGACAGGTGGGCACTGAAGCTTTCTTT,CASSRGQVGTEAFF
TRBV28,TRBJ1-1,few,NA,TGTGCCAGCAGAGGAGGGTGGAACACTGAAGCTTTCTTT,CASRGGWNTEAFF
TRBV7-3,TRBJ2-3,NA,NA,TGTGCCAGCAGCTCGGGGGAGGGGGCCTCGCAGTATTTT,CASSSGEGASQYF
TRBV7-8,TRBJ1-2,NA,NA,TGTGCCAGCAGCTTAGTAATGGCTCAACCCAATGGCTACACCTTC,CASSLVMAQPNGYTF
TRBV7-2,TRBJ2-3,NA,TRBD2,TGTGCCAGCAGCTTAGATGTAGCGGGGGTAATGAGCACAGATACGCAGTATTTT,CASSLDVAGVMSTDTQYF
TRBV7-8,TRBJ2-5,few,NA,TGTGCCAGCAGCTTCGACAGACTTACCCAGTACTTC,CASSFDRLTQYF
TRBV7-6,TRBJ2-1,few,NA,TGTGCCAGCAGCTTAGAGGGGCGTTACAATGAGCAGTTCTTC,CASSLEGRYNEQFF
TRBV7-3,TRBJ1-1,few,TRBD1,TGTGCCAGCAGCTCCCAGCCCTTACAGGGGGCGCGCATTGAAGCTTTCTTT,CASSSQPLQGARIEAFF
TRBV7-2,TRBJ2-5,many,TRBD1,TGTGCCAGCAGCTTAGCTGGCAGGGGGGAGACCCAGTACTTC,CASSLAGRGETQYF
TRBV7-2,TRBJ2-5,few,TRBD2,TGTGCCAGCAGCTCTAGCGGGGGGGCTTGGGAGACCCAGTACTTC,CASSSSGGAWETQYF